These 17 T cell receptor beta chains came from one sample sequenced in a study of regulatory T cells in long-lasting Graves disease. TCR beta libraries were built with iRepertoire HTBI primers and Arm-PCR of CDR3 regions. TCRdb re-derived calls from the multiplex PCR reads in MiXCR, one entry per CDR3 protein. Of 350,000 to 450,000 distinct CDR3 sequences listed, over 12% are singletons. The time point denotes: newly diagnosed GD, antithyroid drugs for less than 3 months. PBMC RNA was the source of the TCR library. These sequences were also reported in another study, on T cells in Graves' hyperthyroidism and ophthalmopathy.

The sequenced sample was peripheral blood mononuclear cells (PBMCs), obtained at new diagnosis, from a patient treated with antithyroid drugs. The source is a woman in her thirties or forties with Graves disease.

This clonotype was recorded a few times. The gene calls are TRBV11-2 and TRBJ2-5, with 9 nucleotides matching TRBD2. J lost 5 bases, V lost 5 bases, and 18 bases had no gene match. Germline CDR1 SGHAT, CDR2 FQNNGV. The CDR3 consists of 18 residues. In DNA form, the CDR3 reads TGTGCCAGCAGCCTCCTGGGGGTACTAGCGGGCTTCCATGAGACCCAGTACTTC. Its translation is CASSLLGVLAGFHETQYF.

This clonotype was detected ten times or more. V is TRBV11-2 and J is TRBJ2-1, with TRBD2 matching over 9 bases. The J call is doubtful: the DNA matches TRBJ2-5 better. Germline V gene data show CDR1 as SGHAT and CDR2 as FQNNGV. The length of the CDR3 is 15 residues. The chain's CDR3 is CASSLLAGVEETQYF. The CDR3 DNA reads as TGTGCCAGCAGCTTATTAGCGGGAGTCGAAGAGACCCAGTACTTC.

This clonotype was detected many times. The V call is TRBV28, the J call TRBJ1-2, with D perhaps matching TRBD1 (5 bases). Germline loops: CDR1 MDHEN, CDR2 SYDVKM. The V gene lost 8 bases and the J gene lost 3 bases, with 10 bases spanning the gap. The CDR3 sequence is 12 residues long. The CDR3 loop reads CASCRAHYGYTF. The CDR3 DNA reads TGTGCCAGCTGCAGGGCTCACTATGGCTACACCTTC.

This clonotype appeared many times. The chain is built from TRBV2 and TRBJ2-7; D not resolved. The CDR3 is 12 residues long. The V gene's germline CDR1 is SNHLY and CDR2 FYNNEI. Trimming pared 6 bases from V and 2 bases from J, leaving 8 bases between. The CDR3 sequence: CASSRTAYEQYF. In nucleotides, the CDR3 is TGTGCCAGCAGCCGTACGGCCTACGAGCAGTACTTC.

This chain links TRBV6-1 with TRBJ1-1, with D unclear. This CDR3 spans 14 amino acids. Germline CDR1 and CDR2: MNHNS and SASEGT. V was clipped by 6 bases and J by 3 bases, with 14 bases between them. The CDR3 loop reads CASSTALRDTEAFF. The CDR3 DNA is TGTGCCAGCAGCACCGCTCTGCGTGACACTGAAGCTTTCTTT.

The sample holds a few counts of this clonotype. This chain joins TRBV20-1 and TRBJ2-5, with 10 bases lining up with TRBD2. V lost 5 bases and J lost 5; bases outside the gene matches: 8. Germline values: CDR1 DFQATT, CDR2 SNEGSKA (reference sequence). This CDR3 comprises 14 residues. CDR3: CSAHPGLAVETQYF. The CDR3 DNA reads TGCAGTGCTCACCCCGGACTAGCGGTGGAGACCCAGTACTTC.

The chain employs TRBV27 and TRBJ1-1, with a weak D call TRBD1 (6 bases). The V end lost 11 bases, the J end lost 1 base, and 14 bases lay between the germline ends. The CDR3 consists of 13 residues. Germline lookup yields CDR1 MNHEY and CDR2 SMNVEV (reference sequence). The CDR3 DNA reads as TGTGCCTCGACGGACAGTGCGAACACTGAAGCTTTCTTT. Its translation: CASTDSANTEAFF.

This clonotype was picked up many times. This rearrangement joins TRBV7-9 to TRBJ2-1; TRBD1 matches at 9 bases. The V gene end was trimmed by 4 bases and the J gene end by 6 bases; junction bases not matched to a gene: 7. The germline CDR1 and CDR2 sequences are SEHNR and FQNEAQ (reference sequence). This CDR3 comprises 15 residues. CDR3 protein: CASSSPGQGGNEQFF. The DNA of the CDR3 is TGTGCCAGCAGCTCACCGGGACAGGGTGGCAATGAGCAGTTCTTC.

This clonotype was detected many times. The chain joins TRBV7-6 to TRBJ2-1; TRBD2 might be the D (5 bases). Between the trimmed V and J ends, which lost 2 bases and 0 bases, there was a span of 11 bases. The CDR3 has 16 amino acids. Germline loops: CDR1 SGHVS, CDR2 FNYEAQ. The CDR3 here is CASSLTSLSSYNEQFF. The CDR3 DNA sequence: TGTGCCAGCAGCTTAACTAGTTTGAGCTCCTACAATGAGCAGTTCTTC.

This clonotype was detected many times. V and J are TRBV7-2 and TRBJ1-5; D not resolved. The length of the CDR3 is 13 residues. Trimming took 1 base from V and 6 from J, leaving 7 bases between them. Germline loops: CDR1 SGHTA, CDR2 FQGNSA. CDR3 sequence: CASSLGLGQPQHF. CDR3 nucleotide sequence: TGTGCCAGCAGCTTAGGGCTAGGTCAGCCCCAGCATTTT.

This clonotype was found many times. The gene calls are TRBV12-5 and TRBJ2-1; 9 bases agree with TRBD2. Losses at the gene ends were 6 bases for V and 4 bases for J; bases not matched to a gene: 10. The length of the CDR3 is 16 residues. Looked up from germline, CDR1 is LGHNT and CDR2 is FRNRAP. The CDR3 DNA reads as TGTGCTAGTGGGGTAAGACTAGCGGCCGCTTACAATGAGCAGTTCTTC. Amino acids: CASGVRLAAAYNEQFF.

This clonotype was counted only a few times. A much larger clone is a single base away; this may be a read error. The chain recombines TRBV2 with TRBJ2-3; TRBD2 matches 10 bases. Germline V gives CDR1 SNHLY, CDR2 FYNNEI. The CDR3 length is 13 residues. CDR3 amino acids: CASTLAGEDTRYF. CDR3 in DNA: TGTGCCAGCACGCTAGCGGGAGAAGATACGCGGTATTTT.

This clonotype came up a few times. V usage is TRBV5-1 and J usage is TRBJ2-7; 9 bases are a match to TRBD1. CDR3 length: 13 amino acids. Germline V gene sequence: CDR1 SGHRS, CDR2 YFSETQ. The trim removed 5 bases at V and 1 base at J, leaving 1 base unmatched. The CDR3 coding sequence is TGCGCCAGCAGACAGGGGGCTTCCTACGAGCAGTACTTC. It specifies CASRQGASYEQYF.

The table lists this clonotype with many counts. The J gene is TRBJ2-2, the V gene TRBV28, with D hard to call. The germline V and J ends were trimmed by 3 bases and 0 bases, with 2 bases remaining between them. The CDR3 extends over 13 amino acids. Germline V gene data show CDR1 as MDHEN and CDR2 as SYDVKM. CDR3 nucleotide sequence: TGTGCCAGCAGTTTCGCGAACACCGGGGAGCTGTTTTTT. Amino acids: CASSFANTGELFF.

This clonotype was found many times. The chain is built from TRBV2 and TRBJ2-7; tentative D call: TRBD2 (6 bases). The germline V and J ends were trimmed by 6 bases and 2 bases, with 14 bases remaining between them. The CDR3 contains 14 residues. Germline CDR1 is SNHLY and CDR2 is FYNNEI. The CDR3 here is CASSKLAGAYEQYF. CDR3 nucleotides: TGTGCCAGCAGCAAACTAGCCGGAGCCTACGAGCAGTACTTC.

The chain is built from TRBV29-1 and TRBJ2-5, with TRBD2 matching 11 bases. CDR3 size: 11 residues. The trim removed 8 bases at V and 8 bases at J, leaving 4 bases unmatched. Germline V CDR1 and CDR2: SQVTM, ANQGSEA. The CDR3 reads CSTTSGSTQYF. Written as DNA, the CDR3 is TGCAGCACAACTAGCGGGAGTACCCAGTACTTC.

This clonotype was detected a few times. The chain links TRBV29-1 to TRBJ2-7; 7 nucleotides match TRBD1. Germline V gene data show CDR1 as SQVTM and CDR2 as ANQGSEA. The trim removed 2 bases at V and 0 bases at J, leaving 10 bases unmatched. This CDR3 has 16 residues. Here the CDR3 DNA reads TGCAGCGTTGAAAGGGGGACAGATAATTACTCCTACGAGCAGTACTTC. Its translation: CSVERGTDNYSYEQYF.